Shown below are 21 T cell receptor beta chains from a single sample sequenced in a study of blood T cell repertoires in COVID-19. This table comes from immunoSEQ multiplex PCR, and its TCRdb copy is limited to in-frame clones, with some not included. The sample records roughly 150,000 clones, more than 65% being singletons. Sample: peripheral blood. These receptors all come from a woman between 50 and 59 years old with acute or convalescent COVID-19.

The chain recombines TRBV2 with TRBJ1-1, with 8 bases matching TRBD1. Germline-derived CDR1 and CDR2 are SNHLY and FYNNEI. The V gene end was trimmed by 6 bases and the J gene end by 5 bases; junction bases not matched to a gene: 8. The CDR3 extends over 14 amino acids. The CDR3 here is CASRQGAGGTEAFF. DNA for the CDR3: TGTGCCAGCAGGCAGGGGGCGGGTGGGACTGAAGCTTTCTTT.

The chain is built from TRBV11-2 and TRBJ1-1; the D gene is possibly TRBD1 (5 bases). V lost 3 bases to trimming and J lost 3 bases, with 8 bases between them. The CDR3 totals 13 residues. Germline CDR1 reads SGHAT; CDR2 reads FQNNGV. CDR3: CASSFPGYTEAFF. DNA for the CDR3: TGTGCCAGCAGCTTCCCAGGGTACACTGAAGCTTTCTTT. Together with reference TRBV11-2 and TRBJ1-1, the CDR3 gives the full variable domain: EAGVAQSPRYKIIEKRQSVAFWCNPISGHATLYWYQQILGQGPKLLIQFQNNGVVDDSQLPKDRFSAERLKGVDSTLKIQPAKLEDSAVYLCASSFPGYTEAFFGQGTRLTVV.

As to this clone: Distinct nucleotide sequences in the sample also encode this CDR3. V is TRBV29-1 and J is TRBJ2-1, with 7 positions matching TRBD2. This CDR3 has 12 amino acids. The V gene's germline CDR1 is SQVTM and CDR2 ANQGSEA. With V trimmed by 3 bases and J by 7 bases, 3 bases remained unmatched. The CDR3 DNA reads TGCAGCGTTGATGCGGGAGCGAATGAGCAGTTCTTC. Translating gives CSVDAGANEQFF.

The chain joins TRBV3-1 (or the pseudogene TRBV3-2) to TRBJ1-1; TRBD1 matches at 9 bases. The junction had 4 bases not matched to a gene; V was cut back by 2 bases and J by 6 bases. Germline V gene data show CDR1 as LGHDT and CDR2 as YNNKEL (reference sequence). The CDR3 loop spans 14 amino acids. DNA of the CDR3: TGTGCCAGCAGCCAAAGGACAGGGGCCCCTGAAGCTTTCTTT. It specifies CASSQRTGAPEAFF.

This clone is a singleton in its sample. The rearrangement uses TRBV9 and TRBJ2-5; D might be TRBD2 (7 bases). The germline V gene encodes CDR1 SGDLS and CDR2 YYNGEE. V lost 4 bases and J lost 1, with 17 bases in between. CDR3 length equals 16 residues. The CDR3 DNA reads TGTGCCAGCAGCTTTATGGGCGCGGGGGCCCAAGAGACCCAGTACTTC. Its protein product is CASSFMGAGAQETQYF.

This chain joins TRBV18 and TRBJ1-1, with a weak D call TRBD1 (5 bases). The CDR3 consists of 14 residues. Trimming removed 2 bases from V and 3 bases from J, with 10 bases in between. Germline CDR1 reads KGHSH; CDR2 reads LQKENI. The CDR3 is CASSPATRDTEAFF. Here the CDR3 DNA reads TGTGCCAGCTCACCAGCCACCAGGGACACTGAAGCTTTCTTT.

V is TRBV10-3 and J is TRBJ2-5, with TRBD1 identical over 8 bases. V was clipped by 3 bases and J by 5 bases; unmatched bases: 17. The CDR3 sequence is 18 residues long. Germline V CDR1 and CDR2: ENHRY, SYGVKD. CDR3 DNA: TGTGCCATCAGTGATGCGGGTGTACAGGGGGACTTAGGGGAGACCCAGTACTTC. Translation: CAISDAGVQGDLGETQYF.

This clone was observed a single time. J is TRBJ2-6 and V is TRBV10-3, with 8 positions matching TRBD2. V was pared by 6 bases and J by 2 bases, with 3 bases of the junction left unmatched. CDR3 length: 15 residues. Germline CDR1 reads ENHRY; CDR2 reads SYGVKD. This chain's CDR3 is CAIRLAGPGANVLTF. The CDR3 DNA sequence: TGTGCCATCAGGTTAGCGGGGCCTGGGGCCAACGTCCTGACTTTC.

This clone was observed a single time. The germline gene is not matched at one end of the junction; a read error may be the cause. The chain recombines TRBV4-3 with TRBJ2-3; 7 bases match TRBD1. Germline V gives CDR1 LGHNA, CDR2 YSLEER. The CDR3 spans 16 residues. CDR3 loop: CASSQAPGLGTDTQFF. The CDR3 DNA reads TGCGCCAGCAGCCAAGCCCCGGGGCTGGGGACAGATACGCAGTTTTTT.

V is TRBV28 and J is TRBJ1-5; D uncertain. Per the germline V gene, CDR1 is MDHEN and CDR2 is SYDVKM. V lost 3 bases and J 8 bases, leaving 8 bases between the germline ends. The CDR3 contains 12 residues. CDR3 amino acids: CASSLPGEPQHF. The CDR3 DNA follows: TGTGCCAGCAGTTTGCCTGGAGAGCCCCAGCATTTT. Full variable domain (remainder filled in from reference TRBV28 and TRBJ1-5): DVKVTQSSRYLVKRTGEKVFLECVQDMDHENMFWYRQDPGLGLRLIYFSYDVKMKEKGDIPEGYSVSREKKERFSLILESASTNQTSMYLCASSLPGEPQHFGDGTRLSIL.

This sequence joins TRBV19 and TRBJ1-3; D is unclear. Germline V gene sequence: CDR1 LNHDA, CDR2 SQIVND (reference sequence). Trimming cost V 7 bases and J 0 bases, with 13 bases left between them. This CDR3 has 15 residues. The CDR3: CASTYTRLSGNTIYF. The CDR3 coding sequence is TGTGCCAGTACATACACTAGACTCTCTGGAAACACCATATATTTT.

The J gene is TRBJ1-1, the V gene TRBV15; D unresolved. Trimming removed 0 bases at V and 0 bases at J, with 5 bases between. Germline assignment: CDR1 LNHNV and CDR2 YYDKDF (reference sequence). The CDR3 runs to 14 residues. Here the CDR3 reads CATSREHLNTEAFF. The CDR3, as DNA: TGTGCCACCAGCAGAGAACACCTGAACACTGAAGCTTTCTTT.

J is TRBJ1-2 and V is TRBV4-2, with D unresolved. CDR1 LGHNA and CDR2 YNFKEQ come from the germline V gene. V lost 1 base and J 7 bases, leaving 16 bases between the germline ends. This CDR3 contains 15 residues. The CDR3 nucleotides are TGTGCCAGCAGCCAAGGAAACTCGGGATATGGTGGCTACACCTTC. Protein: CASSQGNSGYGGYTF.

Only a few counts were recorded for this clone. The rearrangement uses TRBV7-2 and TRBJ2-1; D not resolved. Deletions cut 5 bases from V and 8 bases from J, with 13 bases between. The CDR3 extends over 13 amino acids. In germline, CDR1 is SGHTA, CDR2 FQGNSA. The CDR3 protein is CASSPPSAHEQFF. In nucleotides, the CDR3 is TGTGCCAGCAGCCCGCCTAGTGCACATGAGCAGTTCTTC.

V and J are TRBV30 and TRBJ1-1; D is uncertain. Germline V CDR1 and CDR2: GTSNPN, SVGIG (reference sequence). CDR3 size: 13 residues. The V end lost 3 bases, the J end lost 2 bases, and 10 bases lay between the germline ends. CDR3 sequence reads: CAWSRGGNTEAFF. The DNA of the CDR3 is TGTGCCTGGAGCCGGGGAGGAAACACTGAAGCTTTCTTT.

The rearrangement uses TRBV11-2 and TRBJ1-5; a possible D gene is TRBD1 (6 bases). Deletions cut 1 base from V and 6 bases from J, with 10 bases between. The CDR3 covers 14 residues. Germline lookup yields CDR1 SGHAT and CDR2 FQNNGV. CDR3 nucleotide sequence: TGTGCCAGCAGCTTAGCCTCAGGGGTTCAGCCCCAGCATTTT. Protein: CASSLASGVQPQHF.

This chain joins TRBV7-9 and TRBJ1-6, with a possible D match to TRBD1 (6 bases). CDR1 SEHNR and CDR2 FQNEAQ come from the germline V gene (reference sequence). The CDR3 has 14 amino acids. V was clipped by 1 base and J by 8 bases, with 9 bases between them. CDR3 in amino acids: CASSLVGAYSPLHF. As DNA, the CDR3 is TGTGCCAGCAGCTTAGTGGGGGCCTATTCACCCCTCCACTTT.

The V call is TRBV6-6, the J call TRBJ2-1; 9 bases line up with TRBD2. Unmatched junction bases numbered 7, after V lost 2 bases and J lost 8 bases. This CDR3 region has 15 residues. Germline V lookup: CDR1 MNHNY, CDR2 SVGAGI (reference sequence). The CDR3 nucleotides are TGTGCCAGCAGTTACGTAGCGGGAGTCTGGTATGAGCAGTTCTTC. Protein product: CASSYVAGVWYEQFF.

The V and J genes are TRBV24-1 and TRBJ2-7; 10 bases match TRBD2. The trim removed 3 bases at V and 3 bases at J, leaving 4 bases unmatched. Germline assignment: CDR1 KGHDR and CDR2 SFDVKD. The CDR3 consists of 15 residues. The CDR3 is CATSDGVAGGYEQYF. CDR3 nucleotides: TGTGCCACCAGTGATGGGGTAGCGGGAGGCTACGAGCAGTACTTC.

The V gene is TRBV5-4, the J gene TRBJ2-3; 10 bases are a match to TRBD1. The length of the CDR3 is 17 residues. V lost 2 bases to trimming and J lost 3 bases; unmatched junction nucleotides: 9. Looked up from germline, CDR1 is SGHNT and CDR2 is YYREEE (reference sequence). In DNA, the CDR3 is TGTGCCAGCAGCTTAAAGACAGGGGGCTACGCGACAGATACGCAGTATTTT. Translated: CASSLKTGGYATDTQYF.

This chain links TRBV4-1 with TRBJ1-4, with a tentative D call TRBD1 (6 bases). The CDR3 totals 14 residues. Germline V gives CDR1 MGHRA, CDR2 YSYEKL. V was clipped by 6 bases and J by 8 bases, with 16 bases between them. The CDR3 is CASRGAGAYEKLFF. CDR3 DNA: TGCGCCAGCAGGGGCGCAGGGGCGTACGAAAAACTGTTTTTT.